The entry that follows covers one T cell receptor (beta chain) sequence. Its antigen is as yet unknown. A much larger clonotype is one base distant, so this may be a read error. The sample belongs to a study of T-cell memory formation after mild COVID-19. The study, taken as a whole, reports: Memory from before infection featured some responding clones, which suggests cross-reactive memory joined. Clones which contracted sat mainly in CM and EM if CD4+, and in EMRA if CD8+.

Each CDR3 protein gets one entry after TCRdb re-called the 5' RACE reads with MiXCR. The sample includes roughly 100,000 distinct CDR3 sequences, 9.5% to 15% of them seen just once. Trimming took 4 bases from V and 0 from J, leaving 20 bases between them. The CDR3 is made up of 17 amino acids. Germline values: CDR1 DFQATT, CDR2 SNEGSKA (reference sequence). The material sequenced was PBMCs or a T cell subset sorted from them (not recorded which). This clonotype was sampled from an adult woman who had mild COVID-19 (a few samples of this study predate the infection). Cell type and time point are not known. The chain carries TRBV20-1 and TRBJ2-3; TRBD1 might be the D (6 bases). CDR3 bases: TGCAGTGCTAAGGGCCCCCGGGACAACTATAGCACAGATACGCAGTATTTT. Translating gives CSAKGPRDNYSTDTQYF.